The 31 T cell receptor beta chains listed next were all sequenced from one sample in a study of human versus mouse CDR3 diversity and MHC coevolution. Repertoires were generated with immunoSEQ multiplex PCR, while TCRdb's copy carries only in-frame clones and drops some. The sample has around 77,000 clones; about 90% are singletons. The source material was naive CD4+ T cells from blood. Subset specified: CD45RO-negative CD62L-positive naive CD4 T cells. The receptors shown here come from a person aged 25 to 69 in good health.

This chain links TRBV5-1 with TRBJ1-1; 8 bases are a match to TRBD1. The CDR3 loop spans 15 amino acids. The germline V gene encodes CDR1 SGHRS and CDR2 YFSETQ. The V and J ends lost 2 bases and 7 bases, in that order; junction bases with no gene match: 10. For the CDR3, the DNA is TGCGCCAGCAGCTTACTGGATCAGGGGGCTGGTGAAGCTTTCTTT. Its protein is CASSLLDQGAGEAFF. The full variable domain, rest sourced from reference TRBV5-1 and TRBJ1-1, is KAGVTQTPRYLIKTRGQQVTLSCSPISGHRSVSWYQQTPGQGLQFLFEYFSETQRNKGNFPGRFSGRQFSNSRSEMNVSTLELGDSALYLCASSLLDQGAGEAFFGQGTRLTVV.

V and J are TRBV30 and TRBJ1-5, with unresolved D. With 0 bases removed from V and 4 bases from J, the gap between germline ends came to 7 bases. This CDR3 contains 13 residues. Germline V gene lookup returns CDR1 GTSNPN and CDR2 SVGIG (reference sequence). In nucleotides, the CDR3 is TGTGCCTGGAGTGTCTCACGGAATCAGCCCCAGCATTTT. Encoded protein: CAWSVSRNQPQHF.

A note on this clone: A junction boundary mismatches the germline segment, possibly from a read error. The gene calls are TRBV30 and TRBJ1-3; 7 bases match TRBD1. The V gene's germline CDR1 is GTSNPN and CDR2 SVGIG (reference sequence). CDR3 length equals 12 residues. This CDR3 is CARRTGGNTIYF. The CDR3 nucleotides are TGTGCCCGGAGGACAGGCGGGAACACCATATATTTT.

The CDR3 protein is CASSFNYPTDTQYF. The CDR3 DNA reads as TGTGCCAGCAGTTTCAACTACCCTACGGATACGCAGTATTTT. The genes are TRBV2 and TRBJ2-3; the D is unclear. The CDR3 runs to 14 residues. The germline V and J ends were trimmed by 5 bases and 6 bases, with 15 bases remaining between them. In germline, CDR1 is SNHLY, CDR2 FYNNEI.

This clone has just a few counts. The chain uses TRBV10-1 and TRBJ1-3; possibly TRBD1 for D (5 bases). Germline V gene lookup returns CDR1 WNHNN and CDR2 SYGVQD (reference sequence). There are 16 residues in the CDR3. Trimming pared 3 bases from V and 0 bases from J, leaving 12 bases between. The CDR3: CASSDPRAGSGNTIYF. The CDR3 bases are TGCGCCAGCAGTGACCCCAGGGCTGGCTCTGGAAACACCATATATTTT.

The chain carries TRBV2 and TRBJ2-1; 9 bases are shared with TRBD2. The junction had 15 bases not matched to a gene; V was cut back by 4 bases and J by 8 bases. The CDR3 covers 17 residues. Germline CDR1 is SNHLY and CDR2 is FYNNEI. The CDR3 is CASSGGGIAGVSHEQFF. DNA of the CDR3: TGTGCCAGCAGTGGAGGAGGGATAGCGGGGGTCAGCCATGAGCAGTTCTTC. Based on the CDR3 plus reference TRBV2 and TRBJ2-1, the full variable domain is EPEVTQTPSHQVTQMGQEVILRCVPISNHLYFYWYRQILGQKVEFLVSFYNNEISEKSEIFDDQFSVERPDGSNFTLKIRSTKLEDSAMYFCASSGGGIAGVSHEQFFGPGTRLTVL.

This chain connects TRBV6-1 to TRBJ1-2; TRBD1 aligns across 9 bases. Germline V gives CDR1 MNHNS, CDR2 SASEGT. The CDR3 contains 15 residues. The V segment lost 5 bases and the J segment 8 bases; nucleotides outside the gene matches: 12. The CDR3 here is CASSPPGQGVGGYTF. The CDR3 DNA is TGTGCCAGCAGTCCCCCGGGACAGGGTGTTGGGGGCTACACCTTC.

The chain couples TRBV9 to TRBJ2-6; no firm D call. The V end lost 2 bases, the J end lost 1 base, and 4 bases lay between the germline ends. The CDR3 is made up of 14 amino acids. The germline CDR1 and CDR2 sequences are SGDLS and YYNGEE. The CDR3 is CASSVSSGANVLTF. CDR3 in DNA: TGTGCCAGCAGCGTTAGTTCTGGGGCCAACGTCCTGACTTTC.

This sequence joins TRBV29-1 and TRBJ2-1, with 14 bases identical to TRBD2. Trimming removed 7 bases from V and 5 bases from J; junction bases left unmatched: 4. Germline V CDR1 and CDR2: SQVTM, ANQGSEA. There are 14 residues in the CDR3. The CDR3 here is CSAGTSGRDNEQFF. Here the CDR3 DNA reads TGCAGCGCCGGGACTAGCGGGAGAGACAATGAGCAGTTCTTC.

This chain joins TRBV30 and TRBJ2-1; 7 nucleotides agree with TRBD2. The V and J ends lost 2 bases and 4 bases, in that order; junction bases with no gene match: 11. This CDR3 has 16 residues. The V gene's germline CDR1 is GTSNPN and CDR2 SVGIG (reference sequence). The CDR3 region is CAWSSLRDYPYNEQFF. The CDR3 nucleotides are TGTGCCTGGAGTTCCCTCCGGGACTATCCTTACAATGAGCAGTTCTTC.

The genes are TRBV19 and TRBJ2-2; D is perhaps TRBD1 (5 bases). Germline V gives CDR1 LNHDA, CDR2 SQIVND (reference sequence). With 8 bases removed from V and 3 bases from J, the gap between germline ends came to 10 bases. The CDR3 extends over 13 amino acids. The DNA for the CDR3 is TGTGCCAGTGCCCCAGGGTACACCGGGGAGCTGTTTTTT. This codes for CASAPGYTGELFF. The full variable domain, its missing parts supplied by reference TRBV19 and TRBJ2-2, is DGGITQSPKYLFRKEGQNVTLSCEQNLNHDAMYWYRQDPGQGLRLIYYSQIVNDFQKGDIAEGYSVSREKKESFPLTVTSAQKNPTAFYLCASAPGYTGELFFGEGSRLTVL.

The J gene is TRBJ2-7, the V gene TRBV27; possible D gene TRBD2, 6 bases. This CDR3 comprises 16 residues. Trimming removed 6 bases at V and 3 bases at J, with 21 bases between. The V gene's germline CDR1 is MNHEY and CDR2 SMNVEV (reference sequence). The CDR3, as DNA: TGTGCCAGCAGCCAGAGTGCGACGCCGGGAGACTACGAGCAGTACTTC. Its protein product is CASSQSATPGDYEQYF.

The chain employs TRBV2 and TRBJ1-1, with unresolved D. Germline V gene sequence: CDR1 SNHLY, CDR2 FYNNEI. The germline V and J ends were trimmed by 6 bases and 6 bases, with 11 bases remaining between them. The CDR3 is 12 residues long. The CDR3, as DNA: TGTGCCAGCAGAAGACTTTTTTCTGAAGCTTTCTTT. Translated, it gives CASRRLFSEAFF.

The chain recombines TRBV27 with TRBJ1-6, with TRBD1 identical over 8 bases. From germline, CDR1 is MNHEY and CDR2 SMNVEV (reference sequence). J lost 8 bases, V lost 5 bases, and 5 bases had no gene match. The CDR3 is made up of 14 amino acids. The CDR3 is CASSRARGHSPLHF. CDR3 coding DNA: TGTGCCAGCAGTCGGGCCAGGGGGCATTCACCCCTCCACTTT.

CDR3 sequence reads: CASSQVDRETGELFF. The DNA for the CDR3 is TGCGCCAGCAGCCAGGTGGACAGGGAAACCGGGGAGCTGTTTTTT. V and J are TRBV4-1 and TRBJ2-2; TRBD1 matches 8 bases. V dropped 3 bases and J dropped 5; count of bases not matched to a gene: 5. Germline V gene data show CDR1 as MGHRA and CDR2 as YSYEKL. There are 15 residues in the CDR3.

The chain joins TRBV5-1 to TRBJ2-3; unclear D gene. Germline CDR1 is SGHRS and CDR2 is YFSETQ. Trimming stripped 4 bases from V and 0 bases from J, with 18 bases between. This CDR3 comprises 17 residues. DNA for the CDR3: TGCGCCAGCAGCCCACGACCGACAAAAACTAGCACAGATACGCAGTATTTT. It specifies CASSPRPTKTSTDTQYF.

The chain recombines TRBV28 with TRBJ2-3; the D is unclear. Per germline, CDR1 MDHEN and CDR2 SYDVKM. The germline V and J ends were trimmed by 6 bases and 7 bases, with 17 bases remaining between them. The CDR3 extends over 14 amino acids. CDR3 coding DNA: TGTGCCAGCAGGGTAGACCCGAGCAGGAATACGCAGTATTTT. It translates to CASRVDPSRNTQYF.

This clone has more than one count but fewer than ten. This CDR3 reads CASSQGTGGSGNTIYF. CDR3 in DNA: TGCGCCAGCAGCCAAGGGACAGGGGGTTCTGGAAACACCATATATTTT. The J gene is TRBJ1-3, the V gene TRBV4-1, with 10 bases lining up with TRBD1. The CDR3 covers 16 residues. The germline V gene has CDR1 MGHRA and CDR2 YSYEKL. The J segment lost 1 base and the V segment lost 1 base, leaving 1 base of the junction unmatched.

The rearrangement uses TRBV6-6 and TRBJ1-3; unclear D gene. V shed 2 bases and J shed 1 base, with 9 bases lying between them. Looked up from germline, CDR1 is MNHNY and CDR2 is SVGAGI (reference sequence). The CDR3 sequence is 15 residues long. CDR3 in DNA: TGTGCCAGCAGTTACCTCACGGGATCTGGAAACACCATATATTTT. Amino acid sequence: CASSYLTGSGNTIYF.

This chain uses TRBV30 with TRBJ1-5, with D maybe TRBD1 (5 bases). CDR3 length equals 15 residues. With 3 bases removed from V and 0 bases from J, the gap between germline ends came to 12 bases. Germline V gives CDR1 GTSNPN, CDR2 SVGIG (reference sequence). CDR3: CAWSGGTYSNQPQHF. In nucleotides, the CDR3 is TGTGCCTGGAGCGGGGGGACTTATAGCAATCAGCCCCAGCATTTT.

The chain employs TRBV5-5 and TRBJ1-1, with 12 bases fitting TRBD1. CDR3 length: 17 residues. Germline V gene lookup returns CDR1 SGHKS and CDR2 YYEKEE (reference sequence). V dropped 4 bases and J dropped 4; count of bases not matched to a gene: 11. The CDR3 DNA follows: TGTGCCAGCAGCAAAGGGACAGGGGGCATGATGGTCACTGAAGCTTTCTTT. It encodes CASSKGTGGMMVTEAFF.

V is TRBV6-5 and J is TRBJ2-7; the match to TRBD1 covers 10 bases. V shed 3 bases, J shed 4 bases, and the junction held 3 bases outside the gene matches. The length of the CDR3 is 14 residues. Germline CDR1 and CDR2: MNHEY and SVGAGI. CDR3 region: CASSYGTGVYEQYF. CDR3 sequence (DNA): TGTGCCAGCAGTTATGGGACAGGGGTTTACGAGCAGTACTTC.

The rearrangement joins TRBV7-9 to TRBJ1-6; 9 nucleotides align to TRBD1. The germline V gene encodes CDR1 SEHNR and CDR2 FQNEAQ (reference sequence). The CDR3 covers 16 residues. The V and J ends lost 0 bases and 6 bases, in that order; junction bases with no gene match: 3. CDR3 in amino acids: CASSLAPTGGNSPLHF. The CDR3 region has the DNA TGTGCCAGCAGCTTAGCGCCGACAGGGGGTAATTCACCCCTCCACTTT.

Written as DNA, the CDR3 is TGTGCCAGCAGAGGAGGGACAGGGAATTCACCCCTCCACTTT. It translates to CASRGGTGNSPLHF. V gene TRBV2 combines with J gene TRBJ1-6; 9 nucleotides align to TRBD1. The CDR3 totals 14 residues. Germline-derived CDR1 and CDR2 are SNHLY and FYNNEI. V gave up 6 bases and J gave up 7 bases; unmatched junction bases: 4.

The chain combines TRBV2 with TRBJ1-1; no clear D. The CDR3 totals 12 residues. V lost 9 bases and J lost 1, with 9 bases in between. Germline V lookup: CDR1 SNHLY, CDR2 FYNNEI. The CDR3 here is CASGRENTEAFF. As DNA, the CDR3 is TGTGCCAGTGGCCGGGAGAACACTGAAGCTTTCTTT.

A single count supports this clone. J is TRBJ2-5 and V is TRBV5-1; D is uncertain. The tail of the sequence fits TRBJ2-7 better, so the J call may be wrong. This CDR3 spans 14 amino acids. From germline, CDR1 is SGHRS and CDR2 YFSETQ. CDR3 loop: CASSLASESYEQYF. The DNA of the CDR3 is TGCGCCAGCAGCTTGGCTAGTGAGAGCTACGAGCAGTACTTC.

The chain links TRBV7-9 to TRBJ2-1; 7 nucleotides align to TRBD2. The V gene end was trimmed by 5 bases and the J gene end by 3 bases; junction bases not matched to a gene: 10. The CDR3 totals 16 residues. Germline V gives CDR1 SEHNR, CDR2 FQNEAQ (reference sequence). The chain's CDR3 is CASSMRRLADYNEQFF. The CDR3 DNA sequence: TGTGCCAGCAGCATGAGACGTCTAGCGGACTACAATGAGCAGTTCTTC.

The rearrangement uses TRBV19 and TRBJ2-7; TRBD1 matches 12 bases. Germline CDR1 reads LNHDA; CDR2 reads SQIVND (reference sequence). This CDR3 region has 15 residues. V shed 4 bases and J 2 bases; nucleotides not matched to a gene: 3. The CDR3 sequence is CASSTGTGGTYEQYF. CDR3 sequence (DNA): TGTGCCAGTAGTACTGGGACAGGGGGCACCTACGAGCAGTACTTC.

The chain couples TRBV7-2 to TRBJ2-7, with 10 bases that match TRBD2. Germline V CDR1 and CDR2: SGHTA, FQGNSA. Losses at the gene ends were 3 bases for V and 0 bases for J; bases not matched to a gene: 8. This CDR3 has 17 amino acids. In nucleotides, the CDR3 is TGTGCCAGCAGCTTCGGACTAGCGGCTCGCTACTCCTACGAGCAGTACTTC. It translates to CASSFGLAARYSYEQYF.

This clone was seen a few times. The V and J genes are TRBV19 and TRBJ1-4, with TRBD1 matching over 8 bases. Germline CDR1 LNHDA, CDR2 SQIVND (reference sequence). The CDR3 is made up of 16 amino acids. J gave up 8 bases and V 6 bases, and 14 bases lay outside the gene matches. CDR3 DNA sequence: TGTGCCAGTAGGGGGGGACAGGCCCGTTCGGCGGAAAAACTGTTTTTT. Translation gives CASRGGQARSAEKLFF.

The chain couples TRBV6-1 to TRBJ2-1; 7 bases align to TRBD1. Trimming removed 6 bases from V and 10 bases from J; junction bases left unmatched: 6. Germline CDR1 and CDR2: MNHNS and SASEGT. This CDR3 has 12 amino acids. CDR3 region: CASSRDRDEQFF. The CDR3 DNA sequence: TGTGCCAGCAGCCGCGACAGGGACGAGCAGTTCTTC.